The present TCR beta chain was sequenced within a study of beta chain features in type 1 diabetes. Study-wide results and limits: All four CD4+ subsets of Type 1 diabetes patients contained TCRB CDR3s that were moderately but significantly shorter.

This clone was detected a few times. The antigen remains unidentified. The V and J ends lost 6 bases and 3 bases, in that order; junction bases with no gene match: 9. The CDR3 runs 15 residues. Germline CDR1 and CDR2: LNHDA and SQIVND (reference sequence). Sequencing targeted expressed TCRB transcripts, as all isolated RNA had been reverse transcribed. Assay used: immunoSEQ multiplex PCR; TCRdb lists only in-frame clones, some missing. In the table there are over 200,000 clones, 11% of which are singletons. The clonotype was recovered from a man aged 25-40 years with type 1 diabetes. The sequenced material came from naive CD4+ T cells from blood. The V and J genes are TRBV19 and TRBJ2-7; 9 nucleotides line up with TRBD1. The DNA of the CDR3 is TGTGCCAGTAGCGTACCGGGACAGGGCGTCTACGAGCAGTACTTC. Residues: CASSVPGQGVYEQYF.